This entry is about one TCR beta chain. Its antigen is currently not known. Per-base quality was not reported, and no clone a single base away is much larger than it. The sample originates from a study of CD8 T cells in Susac syndrome (dated by TCRdb to about 2019). Background for the entire study: Among the Susac syndrome patients who were sequenced, clinically active disease was present in about six and clinical remission was observed in fewer than 10. Susac syndrome patients were therapy-naive, on corticosteroids (some also receiving IVIg), or on IVIg alone at blood withdrawal. CD8+ T cell repertoire clonality was compared between eleven to twelve healthy donors, some 14 Susac syndrome patients and 15 multiple sclerosis patients. Whether CD8+ T cell activation and differentiation in Susac syndrome was antigen driven was tested using repertoire sequencing. The research as a whole found: Clonal expansion was seen in Susac syndrome CD8+ repertoires, peaking in CD8+ TEMRA cells and being greater in clinically active patients than in remitting ones. Looking at Susac-specific public clones, the researchers identified some 16 in the total CD8+ repertoire and roughly 5 in the CD8+ TEMRA repertoire. The TCR sequencing and HLA analysis was acknowledged to have included a relatively small number of individuals.

From the cysteine through the phenylalanine, the CDR3 covers 13 amino acids. Just the 39-base CDR3 DNA is kept, in frame starting at base 1. CDR1 and CDR2, looked up from the germline V gene, are MGHRA and YSYEKL. V is cut back by 5 bases and J by 6 bases, with 7 bases in the junction unmatched. Peripheral blood CD8+ and CD4+ T cells from healthy donors, Susac syndrome patients and multiple sclerosis patients were profiled by high-throughput TCR beta sequencing. Recently defined diagnostic criteria for definite or probable disease were met by the Susac syndrome patients. Bulk CD8+ and CD4+ T cells were purified by magnetic negative isolation, while CD8+ TEMRA cells were enriched using FACS. Blood was collected in EDTA tubes and processed within 24 hours, with PBMCs isolated through density gradient centrifugation. PBMCs intended for TCR sequencing were frozen in liquid nitrogen and were later thawed in a 37 degrees C water bath. A purity of at least 90% was achieved for sorted or isolated CD4+, CD8+ and CD8+ TEMRA cells.

RNA was extracted using the RNeasy kit, and about 0.45 to 1 ug of the RNA was reverse transcribed with random hexamers. The immunoSEQ multiplex PCR assay, covering 54 Vbeta and 13 Jbeta segments, was used to amplify TCR beta CDR3 regions. Bias from PCR amplification was corrected by using a synthetic template baseline for primer optimization and for computational correction. In the original analysis: Reads were annotated to V, D and J genes according to IMGT and were analyzed with immunoSEQ Analyzer, with only productive sequences retained. Clonality was calculated as one minus the Shannon entropy normalized by log2 of the number of productive unique sequences. For each patient and control, public and private clones were evaluated within the 100 most prevalent clones. Clones were defined as Susac-specific if absent from the healthy and MS cohorts, from under 1,200 published viral clones and from other ImmuneACCESS disease sequences. TCRdb redid the processing of the public reads, applying fastp at Q25 and MiXCR, and retained in-frame beta chains. Here each entry gathers all rows of one CDR3 protein and keeps the most common genes and DNA. The V and J calls were determined by TCRdb, not by the authors. The sample table shows some 140,000 distinct CDR3 sequences, and over 90% are seen once. The ten biggest clones cover approximately 0.17% of the sample.

The clonotype comes from a human donor with Susac syndrome. The rearranged segments are TRBV4-1 and TRBJ2-7, and TRBD2 aligns with 7 junction nucleotides. Sequencing used CD8+ T cells from PBMCs. The bases read TGCGCCAGCAGCGCCGGACTAGTTGGCGAGCAGTACTTC. This encodes CASSAGLVGEQYF.